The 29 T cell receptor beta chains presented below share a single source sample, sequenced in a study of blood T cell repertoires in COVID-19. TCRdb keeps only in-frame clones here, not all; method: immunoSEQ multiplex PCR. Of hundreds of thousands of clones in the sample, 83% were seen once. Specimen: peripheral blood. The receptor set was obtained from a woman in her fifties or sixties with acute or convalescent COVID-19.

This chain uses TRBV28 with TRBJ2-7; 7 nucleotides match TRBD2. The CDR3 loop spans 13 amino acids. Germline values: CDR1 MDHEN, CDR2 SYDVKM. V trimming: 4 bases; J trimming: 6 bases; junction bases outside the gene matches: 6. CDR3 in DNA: TGTGCCAGCAGTTCCGGGTGGGGGGGCGAGCAGTACTTC. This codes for CASSSGWGGEQYF. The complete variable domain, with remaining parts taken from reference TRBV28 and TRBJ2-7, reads DVKVTQSSRYLVKRTGEKVFLECVQDMDHENMFWYRQDPGLGLRLIYFSYDVKMKEKGDIPEGYSVSREKKERFSLILESASTNQTSMYLCASSSGWGGEQYFGPGTRLTVT.

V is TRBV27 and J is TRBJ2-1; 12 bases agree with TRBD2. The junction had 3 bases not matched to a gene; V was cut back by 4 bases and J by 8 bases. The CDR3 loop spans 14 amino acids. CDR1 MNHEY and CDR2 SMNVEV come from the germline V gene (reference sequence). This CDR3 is CASSSSGRAYEQFF. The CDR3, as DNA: TGTGCCAGCAGTTCTAGCGGGAGGGCTTATGAGCAGTTCTTC.

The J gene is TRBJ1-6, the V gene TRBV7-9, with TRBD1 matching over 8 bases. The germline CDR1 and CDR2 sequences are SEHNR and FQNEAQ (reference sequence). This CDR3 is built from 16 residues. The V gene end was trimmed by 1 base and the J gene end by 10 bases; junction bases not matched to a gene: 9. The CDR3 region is CASSLGGQGARSPLHF. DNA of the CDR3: TGTGCCAGCAGCTTAGGTGGTCAGGGGGCCCGATCACCCCTCCACTTT.

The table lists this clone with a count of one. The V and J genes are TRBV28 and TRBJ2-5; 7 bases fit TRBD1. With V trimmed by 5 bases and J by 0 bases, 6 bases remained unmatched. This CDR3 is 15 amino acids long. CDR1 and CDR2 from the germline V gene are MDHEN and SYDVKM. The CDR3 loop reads CASSPLTGNQETQYF. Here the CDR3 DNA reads TGTGCCAGCAGTCCACTGACAGGGAACCAAGAGACCCAGTACTTC.

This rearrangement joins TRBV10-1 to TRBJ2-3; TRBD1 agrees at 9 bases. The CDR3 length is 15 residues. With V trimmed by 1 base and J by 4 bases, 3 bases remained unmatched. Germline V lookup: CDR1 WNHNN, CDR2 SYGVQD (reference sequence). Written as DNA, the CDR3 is TGCGCCAGCAGTGAGTGGGACAGGGAGCCAGATACGCAGTATTTT. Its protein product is CASSEWDREPDTQYF.

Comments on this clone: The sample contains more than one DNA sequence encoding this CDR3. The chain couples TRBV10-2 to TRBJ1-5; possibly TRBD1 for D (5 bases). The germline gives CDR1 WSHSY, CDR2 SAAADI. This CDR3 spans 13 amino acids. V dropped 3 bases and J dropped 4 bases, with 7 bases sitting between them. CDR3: CASSDGGNQPQHF. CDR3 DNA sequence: TGCGCCAGCAGTGATGGGGGGAATCAGCCCCAGCATTTT.

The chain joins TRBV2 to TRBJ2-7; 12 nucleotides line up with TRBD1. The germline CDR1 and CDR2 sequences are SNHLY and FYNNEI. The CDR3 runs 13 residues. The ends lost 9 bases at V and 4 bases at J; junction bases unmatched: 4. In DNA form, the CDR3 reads TGTGCCAGGGGACAGGGGGCATCGTACGAGCAGTACTTC. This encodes CARGQGASYEQYF.

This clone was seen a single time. This CDR3 reads CASTAGETQYF. The CDR3, as DNA: TGTGCCAGCACCGCCGGTGAGACCCAGTACTTC. The V gene is TRBV12-3 or TRBV12-4, the J gene TRBJ2-5; D is uncertain. This CDR3 comprises 11 residues. Trimming shortened V by 7 bases and J by 5 bases, and 8 bases separated the two germline ends.

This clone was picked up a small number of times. The CDR3 region is CASSEAVTNTGELFF. The CDR3 DNA is TGTGCCAGCAGCGAGGCGGTTACGAACACCGGGGAGCTGTTTTTT. The rearrangement uses TRBV7-9 and TRBJ2-2; no firm D call. This CDR3 has 15 residues. Deletions cut 5 bases from V and 0 bases from J, with 10 bases between. Germline V gene sequence: CDR1 SEHNR, CDR2 FQNEAQ (reference sequence).

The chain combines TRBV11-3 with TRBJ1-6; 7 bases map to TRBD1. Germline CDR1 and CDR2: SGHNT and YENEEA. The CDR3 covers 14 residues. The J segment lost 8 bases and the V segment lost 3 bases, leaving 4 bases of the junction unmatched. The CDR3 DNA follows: TGTGCCAGCAGCTTGGGACAGAAGGATTCACCCCTCCACTTT. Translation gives CASSLGQKDSPLHF.

The CDR3 is CAWSVASGALYEQFF. For the CDR3, the DNA is TGTGCCTGGAGTGTGGCTAGCGGGGCACTTTATGAGCAGTTCTTC. The chain recombines TRBV30 with TRBJ2-1, with 9 bases matching TRBD2. Germline CDR1 is GTSNPN and CDR2 is SVGIG (reference sequence). The CDR3 is made up of 15 amino acids. Trimming took 0 bases from V and 8 from J; bases not matched to a gene: 8.

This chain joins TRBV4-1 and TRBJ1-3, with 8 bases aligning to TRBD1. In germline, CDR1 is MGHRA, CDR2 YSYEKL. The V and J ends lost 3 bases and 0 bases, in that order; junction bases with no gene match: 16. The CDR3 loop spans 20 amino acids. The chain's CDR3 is CASSHPGTGALPISGNTIYF. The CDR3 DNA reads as TGCGCCAGCAGCCACCCCGGGACAGGCGCTCTCCCCATCTCTGGAAACACCATATATTTT.

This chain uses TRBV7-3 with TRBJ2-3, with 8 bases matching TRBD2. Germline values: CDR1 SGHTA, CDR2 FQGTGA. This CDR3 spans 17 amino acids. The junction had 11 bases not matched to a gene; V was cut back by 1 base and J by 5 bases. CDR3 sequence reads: CASSLNGGAKSRDTQYF. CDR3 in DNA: TGTGCCAGCAGCTTAAACGGGGGGGCCAAGAGTAGAGATACGCAGTATTTT.

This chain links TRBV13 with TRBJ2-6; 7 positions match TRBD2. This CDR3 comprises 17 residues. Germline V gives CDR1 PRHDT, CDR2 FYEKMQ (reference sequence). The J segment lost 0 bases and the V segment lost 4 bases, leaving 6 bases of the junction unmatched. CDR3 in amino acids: CASSSRGVDSGANVLTF. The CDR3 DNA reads TGTGCCAGCAGCTCCCGGGGGGTAGACTCTGGGGCCAACGTCCTGACTTTC. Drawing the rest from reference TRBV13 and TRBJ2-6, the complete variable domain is AAGVIQSPRHLIKEKRETATLKCYPIPRHDTVYWYQQGPGQDPQFLISFYEKMQSDKGSIPDRFSAQQFSDYHSELNMSSLELGDSALYFCASSSRGVDSGANVLTFGAGSRLTVL.

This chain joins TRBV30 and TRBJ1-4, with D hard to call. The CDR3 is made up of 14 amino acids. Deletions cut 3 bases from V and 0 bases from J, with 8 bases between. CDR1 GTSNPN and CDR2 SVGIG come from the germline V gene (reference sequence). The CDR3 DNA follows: TGTGCCTGGAGCGAGCGGACAACTAATGAAAAACTGTTTTTT. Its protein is CAWSERTTNEKLFF.

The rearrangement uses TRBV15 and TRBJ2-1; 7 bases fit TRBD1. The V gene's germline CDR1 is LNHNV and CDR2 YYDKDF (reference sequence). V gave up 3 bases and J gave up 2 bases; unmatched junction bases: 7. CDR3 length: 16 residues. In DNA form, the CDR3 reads TGTGCCACCAGCAGGGCAGGGGGAATGGCCTACAATGAGCAGTTCTTC. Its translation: CATSRAGGMAYNEQFF.

The CDR3 sequence is CASTLGQRNSPLHF. CDR3 in DNA: TGTGCCAGTACACTAGGGCAGCGTAATTCACCCCTCCACTTT. The gene calls are TRBV19 and TRBJ1-6; D gene uncertain. Germline V CDR1 and CDR2: LNHDA, SQIVND (reference sequence). The length of the CDR3 is 14 residues. V shed 7 bases and J shed 6 bases, with 13 bases lying between them.

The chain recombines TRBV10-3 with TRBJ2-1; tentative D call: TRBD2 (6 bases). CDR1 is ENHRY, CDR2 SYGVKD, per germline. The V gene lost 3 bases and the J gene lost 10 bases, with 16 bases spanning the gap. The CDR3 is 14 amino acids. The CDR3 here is CAISEGKGEVEQFF. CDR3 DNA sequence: TGTGCCATCAGTGAAGGGAAAGGGGAGGTCGAGCAGTTCTTC.

The CDR3 DNA sequence: TGTGCCAGCACCTTCGCCGGGGGACAGGGTGAGTACGAGCAGTACTTC. It specifies CASTFAGGQGEYEQYF. The J gene is TRBJ2-7, the V gene TRBV28; TRBD1 matches at 9 bases. CDR1 is MDHEN, CDR2 SYDVKM, per germline. This CDR3 region has 16 residues. Trimming at V came to 7 bases and at J to 4 bases, leaving 14 bases not matched to a gene. Drawing the rest from reference TRBV28 and TRBJ2-7, the complete variable domain is DVKVTQSSRYLVKRTGEKVFLECVQDMDHENMFWYRQDPGLGLRLIYFSYDVKMKEKGDIPEGYSVSREKKERFSLILESASTNQTSMYLCASTFAGGQGEYEQYFGPGTRLTVT.

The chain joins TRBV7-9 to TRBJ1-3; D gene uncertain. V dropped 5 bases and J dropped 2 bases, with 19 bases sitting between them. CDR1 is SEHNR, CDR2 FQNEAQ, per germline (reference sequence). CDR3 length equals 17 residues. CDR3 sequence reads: CASSPDSARRTGNTIYF. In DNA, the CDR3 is TGTGCCAGCAGCCCCGACTCGGCACGACGGACTGGAAACACCATATATTTT.

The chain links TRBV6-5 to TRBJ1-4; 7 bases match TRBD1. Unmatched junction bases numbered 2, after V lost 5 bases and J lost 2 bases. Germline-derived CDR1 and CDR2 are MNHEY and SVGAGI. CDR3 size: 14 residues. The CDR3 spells CASSTGVTNEKLFF. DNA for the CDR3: TGTGCCAGCAGTACAGGGGTTACTAATGAAAAACTGTTTTTT.

The CDR3 protein is CASSPQGGINYGYTF. The CDR3 DNA sequence: TGTGCCAGCAGCCCACAGGGCGGAATTAACTATGGCTACACCTTC. The chain employs TRBV9 and TRBJ1-2; TRBD1 is a possible D gene (6 bases). Trimming took 4 bases from V and 1 from J, leaving 14 bases between them. The CDR3 loop spans 15 amino acids. Germline CDR1 and CDR2: SGDLS and YYNGEE.

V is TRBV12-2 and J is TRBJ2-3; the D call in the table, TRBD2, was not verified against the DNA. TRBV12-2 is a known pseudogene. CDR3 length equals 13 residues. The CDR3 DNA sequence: TGTGCAAGTCGCTTAGTGGAAGAGGTTACGCAGTATTTT. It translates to CASRLVEEVTQYF.

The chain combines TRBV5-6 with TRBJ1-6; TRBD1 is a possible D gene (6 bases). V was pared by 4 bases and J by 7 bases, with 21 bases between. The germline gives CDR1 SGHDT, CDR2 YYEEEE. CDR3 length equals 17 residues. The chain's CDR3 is CASSTRNRALSNSPLHF. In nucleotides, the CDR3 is TGTGCCAGCAGCACCCGCAACAGGGCCCTTAGCAATTCACCCCTCCACTTT.

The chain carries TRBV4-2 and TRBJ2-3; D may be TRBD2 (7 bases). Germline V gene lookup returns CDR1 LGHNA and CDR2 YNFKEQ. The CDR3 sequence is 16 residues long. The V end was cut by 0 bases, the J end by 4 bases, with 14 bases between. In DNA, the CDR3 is TGTGCCAGCAGCCAAGATAAGGGGGGGCAGTCAGATACGCAGTATTTT. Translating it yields CASSQDKGGQSDTQYF.

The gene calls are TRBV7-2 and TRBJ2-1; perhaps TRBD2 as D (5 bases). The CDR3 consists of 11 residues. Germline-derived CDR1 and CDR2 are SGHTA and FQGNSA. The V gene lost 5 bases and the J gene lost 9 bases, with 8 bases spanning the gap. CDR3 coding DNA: TGTGCCAGCAGCACCGGAGGTGAGCAGTTCTTC. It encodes CASSTGGEQFF.

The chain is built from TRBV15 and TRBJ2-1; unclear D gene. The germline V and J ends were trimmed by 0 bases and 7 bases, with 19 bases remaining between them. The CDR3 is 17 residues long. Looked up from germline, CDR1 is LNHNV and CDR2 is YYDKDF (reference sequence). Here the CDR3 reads CATSRERLTSFVNEQFF. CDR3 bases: TGTGCCACCAGCAGAGAACGGCTGACATCTTTCGTTAATGAGCAGTTCTTC.

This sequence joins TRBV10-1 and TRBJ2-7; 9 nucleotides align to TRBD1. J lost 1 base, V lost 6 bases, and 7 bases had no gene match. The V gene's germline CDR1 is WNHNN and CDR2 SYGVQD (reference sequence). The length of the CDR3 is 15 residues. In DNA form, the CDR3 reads TGCGCCAGCAGGCAAACAGGGGGCGAATCCTACGAGCAGTACTTC. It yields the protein CASRQTGGESYEQYF.

The CDR3 loop is CASTPRDNEQYF. In nucleotides, the CDR3 is TGTGCCAGCACGCCCCGGGACAACGAGCAGTACTTC. The chain uses TRBV12-3 or TRBV12-4 and TRBJ2-7; TRBD1 is a possible D gene (6 bases). V was trimmed by 7 bases and J by 5 bases, leaving 12 bases between them. This CDR3 is 12 amino acids long.